This passage covers 32 T cell receptor beta chains from one sample sequenced in a study of blood T cell repertoires in COVID-19. The assay was immunoSEQ multiplex PCR, and TCRdb's table has in-frame clones only and misses some. The table lists 310,000 or so clones, 88% of them singletons. Sequencing was carried out using peripheral blood. The receptors stem from a woman aged 30 to 39 with COVID-19, enrolled during active disease.

Comments on this clone: Other nucleotide sequences in the sample specify the same CDR3. The chain couples TRBV11-2 to TRBJ2-3; D ambiguous. The germline V gene encodes CDR1 SGHAT and CDR2 FQNNGV. The V end lost 2 bases, the J end lost 6 bases, and 3 bases lay between the germline ends. The CDR3 is 11 residues long. CDR3 amino acids: CASSLSDTQYF. The CDR3 nucleotides are TGTGCCAGCAGCTTAAGCGATACGCAGTATTTT.

This sequence joins TRBV3-1 (or the pseudogene TRBV3-2) and TRBJ1-2; D is perhaps TRBD1 (5 bases). Per germline, CDR1 LGHDT and CDR2 YNNKEL (reference sequence). The CDR3 spans 13 residues. V was pared by 3 bases and J by 8 bases, with 13 bases between. Here the CDR3 reads CASSHLGAGGYTF. CDR3 in DNA: TGTGCCAGCAGCCACTTAGGGGCAGGGGGCTACACCTTC.

The chain is built from TRBV27 and TRBJ2-1, with 11 bases aligning to TRBD2. The V gene's germline CDR1 is MNHEY and CDR2 SMNVEV (reference sequence). This CDR3 is built from 15 residues. V trimming: 3 bases; J trimming: 8 bases; junction bases outside the gene matches: 6. The CDR3 DNA reads TGTGCCAGCAGTTTGGTGACTAGCGGGAACCATGAGCAGTTCTTC. Amino acid sequence: CASSLVTSGNHEQFF.

This clone was counted between two and nine times. The chain couples TRBV28 to TRBJ1-2; perhaps TRBD1 as D (6 bases). V lost 5 bases and J lost 6, with 25 bases in between. Per germline, CDR1 MDHEN and CDR2 SYDVKM. CDR3 length: 17 residues. CDR3 sequence (DNA): TGTGCCAGCAGTCCCCTGATGATGGTGGCAGGGGCTGATGGCTACACCTTC. This translates into CASSPLMMVAGADGYTF.

This rearrangement joins TRBV29-1 to TRBJ1-2; the D is unclear. Germline CDR1 SQVTM, CDR2 ANQGSEA. V lost 4 bases and J lost 0, with 12 bases in between. The length of the CDR3 is 14 residues. For the CDR3, the DNA is TGCAGCGTTGCTCCCGGGAGTTCTAACTATGGCTACACCTTC. It translates to CSVAPGSSNYGYTF.

The chain couples TRBV5-6 to TRBJ2-1, with 11 bases lining up with TRBD2. Germline V lookup: CDR1 SGHDT, CDR2 YYEEEE. This CDR3 has 18 amino acids. V gave up 3 bases and J gave up 7 bases; unmatched junction bases: 15. The chain's CDR3 is CASSSPGLAGGIVNEQFF. The CDR3 DNA reads as TGTGCCAGCAGCTCCCCGGGTCTAGCGGGAGGAATCGTTAATGAGCAGTTCTTC.

The genes are TRBV30 and TRBJ2-5; D not certain. CDR1 and CDR2 (germline): GTSNPN, SVGIG (reference sequence). V lost 5 bases and J 3 bases, leaving 4 bases between the germline ends. The CDR3 sequence is 10 residues long. CDR3 DNA: TGTGCCTGGGCAAAAGAGACCCAGTACTTC. It codes for CAWAKETQYF.

V is TRBV30 and J is TRBJ2-5; TRBD2 agrees at 12 bases. Germline CDR1 GTSNPN, CDR2 SVGIG (reference sequence). Trimming cost V 5 bases and J 6 bases; bases outside gene matches: 7. The CDR3 spans 14 residues. CDR3 nucleotide sequence: TGTGCCTGGGCCCTAGCGGGAGGGAGGCAGACCCAGTACTTC. Translated, it gives CAWALAGGRQTQYF.

The chain couples TRBV5-5 to TRBJ1-1, with 10 bases identical to TRBD1. Germline V gene lookup returns CDR1 SGHKS and CDR2 YYEKEE (reference sequence). V gave up 0 bases and J gave up 5 bases; unmatched junction bases: 7. This CDR3 contains 16 residues. CDR3 amino acids: CASSLGAGTGATEAFF. The CDR3 coding sequence is TGTGCCAGCAGCTTGGGTGCCGGGACAGGGGCTACTGAAGCTTTCTTT.

The chain has TRBV10-1 and TRBJ2-7, with D maybe TRBD1 (6 bases). V was shortened by 0 bases and J by 5 bases, with 14 bases between the two germline ends. Looked up from germline, CDR1 is WNHNN and CDR2 is SYGVQD (reference sequence). There are 15 residues in the CDR3. CDR3 DNA: TGCGCCAGCAGTGAGTCCAACCCCCACAGGGACGAGCAGTACTTC. It specifies CASSESNPHRDEQYF.

V usage is TRBV19 and J usage is TRBJ2-7, with 13 bases that match TRBD2. V lost 10 bases to trimming and J lost 2 bases; unmatched junction nucleotides: 20. CDR1 is LNHDA and CDR2 is SQIVND in the germline V gene (reference sequence). This CDR3 region has 19 residues. DNA for the CDR3: TGTGCCACCCCAAGGACTCTTCGTACTAGCGGGAGGGGGGCCTACGAGCAGTACTTC. This gives the protein CATPRTLRTSGRGAYEQYF.

The chain couples TRBV6-5 to TRBJ2-7; D possibly corresponds to TRBD1 (6 bases). Germline CDR1 MNHEY, CDR2 SVGAGI. Trimming removed 6 bases from V and 3 bases from J, with 15 bases in between. This CDR3 has 14 residues. CDR3 coding DNA: TGTGCCAGCAGGAGACCGGGACAAGGCTACGAGCAGTACTTC. Translation gives CASRRPGQGYEQYF.

J is TRBJ2-7 and V is TRBV4-2, with D perhaps matching TRBD1 (6 bases). Germline V gene sequence: CDR1 LGHNA, CDR2 YNFKEQ. This CDR3 comprises 14 residues. V lost 4 bases, J lost 2 bases, and 12 bases lay in between. The CDR3 DNA sequence: TGTGCCAGCAGCCCGACAGGACTTACCTACGAGCAGTACTTC. Translated: CASSPTGLTYEQYF.

A single count supports this clone. The rearrangement uses TRBV15 and TRBJ2-1, with TRBD2 identical over 7 bases. Germline CDR1 is LNHNV and CDR2 is YYDKDF (reference sequence). The CDR3 runs 14 residues. V gave up 8 bases and J gave up 2 bases; unmatched junction bases: 6. The CDR3 DNA sequence: TGTGCCACCGCAGGGAGGGAACCCTACAATGAGCAGTTCTTC. The encoded protein is CATAGREPYNEQFF.

In its sample, this clone was seen a few times. This same CDR3 is encoded by further DNA sequences in the sample. The chain carries TRBV7-9 and TRBJ2-7; a weak D match, TRBD1 (5 bases). V was pared by 2 bases and J by 5 bases, with 7 bases between. The CDR3 is made up of 12 amino acids. Looked up from germline, CDR1 is SEHNR and CDR2 is FQNEAQ (reference sequence). This CDR3 is CASSLQGNEQYF. In DNA, the CDR3 is TGTGCCAGCAGCTTACAGGGCAACGAGCAGTACTTC.

The chain is built from TRBV7-2 and TRBJ2-7; 15 positions match TRBD2. Germline CDR1 and CDR2: SGHTA and FQGNSA. With 1 base clipped from V and 9 bases from J, the junction kept 4 bases outside the gene matches. This CDR3 has 15 amino acids. The CDR3 here is CASSLVGTSGGRQYF. The CDR3 nucleotides are TGTGCCAGCAGCTTAGTTGGGACTAGCGGGGGGCGGCAGTACTTC.

The rearrangement joins TRBV14 to TRBJ2-1; 8 positions agree with TRBD1. V gave up 3 bases and J gave up 0 bases; unmatched junction bases: 10. The length of the CDR3 is 18 residues. The germline gives CDR1 SGHDN, CDR2 FVKESK. The chain's CDR3 is CASSHMRGQGSSYNEQFF. CDR3 nucleotide sequence: TGTGCCAGCAGCCATATGCGTGGACAGGGCAGCTCCTACAATGAGCAGTTCTTC.

For this clone: Additional DNA sequences in this sample encode the identical CDR3. The chain recombines TRBV6-5 with TRBJ2-2; D ambiguous. The germline V gene encodes CDR1 MNHEY and CDR2 SVGAGI. V shed 10 bases and J shed 2 bases, with 14 bases lying between them. CDR3 length equals 14 residues. The CDR3 DNA sequence: TGTGCCACATTGCGCTCCTTAAACACCGGGGAGCTGTTTTTT. Amino acids: CATLRSLNTGELFF.

This chain uses TRBV30 with TRBJ1-1; D uncertain. The germline V gene has CDR1 GTSNPN and CDR2 SVGIG (reference sequence). Trimming cost V 7 bases and J 4 bases, with 7 bases left between them. The CDR3 loop spans 10 amino acids. This CDR3 reads CASMFTEAFF. DNA for the CDR3: TGTGCCTCCATGTTCACTGAAGCTTTCTTT.

This clone was counted once. The chain links TRBV28 to TRBJ2-3; 9 bases line up with TRBD2. CDR1 is MDHEN and CDR2 is SYDVKM in the germline V gene. This CDR3 region has 19 residues. The V gene end was trimmed by 5 bases and the J gene end by 2 bases; junction bases not matched to a gene: 17. The CDR3 loop reads CASSQTWGSGSRFTDTQYF. CDR3 nucleotide sequence: TGTGCCAGCAGTCAGACCTGGGGTAGCGGGAGTAGGTTCACAGATACGCAGTATTTT.

The chain has TRBV11-1 and TRBJ2-1; D remains unclear. Germline CDR1 SGHAT, CDR2 FQDESV (reference sequence). This CDR3 comprises 15 residues. V lost 2 bases to trimming and J lost 3 bases, with 11 bases between them. The CDR3 here is CASSLKVASYNEQFF. CDR3 coding DNA: TGTGCCAGCAGCTTAAAGGTAGCAAGCTACAATGAGCAGTTCTTC.

This clone turned up a few times. V gene TRBV19 combines with J gene TRBJ1-3; D is unclear. Between the trimmed V and J ends, which lost 10 bases and 4 bases, there was a span of 11 bases. Germline V lookup: CDR1 LNHDA, CDR2 SQIVND (reference sequence). The CDR3 consists of 12 residues. In DNA, the CDR3 is TGTGCCACAGGAACGAGAGGAAACACCATATATTTT. Translating gives CATGTRGNTIYF.

The CDR3 bases are TGTGCCAGCAGCCCCCACCGGGAATCACCCCTCCACTTT. This translates into CASSPHRESPLHF. This chain connects TRBV7-2 to TRBJ1-6; D is uncertain. The CDR3 length is 13 residues. The germline gives CDR1 SGHTA, CDR2 FQGNSA. Trimming took off 5 bases at V and 10 bases at J, with 12 bases between the two ends.

V is TRBV21-1 and J is TRBJ2-1; the listed D gene, TRBD1, was not tested against the DNA. TRBV21-1 is a listed pseudogene. The CDR3 loop spans 14 amino acids. CDR3 sequence: CASSKGAGYNEQFF. The DNA for the CDR3 is TGTGCCAGCAGCAAAGGAGCAGGATACAATGAGCAGTTCTTC.

This chain uses TRBV3-1 (or the pseudogene TRBV3-2) with TRBJ2-1; 7 nucleotides agree with TRBD2. Trimming cost V 1 base and J 16 bases; bases outside gene matches: 13. This CDR3 region has 14 residues. CDR1 is LGHDT, CDR2 YNNKEL, per germline (reference sequence). The CDR3 coding sequence is TGTGCCAGCAGCCAAGCCGGGAGGCAGGACATGACATTCTTC. Residues: CASSQAGRQDMTFF.

The chain couples TRBV2 to TRBJ2-1, with 11 bases identical to TRBD2. The germline gives CDR1 SNHLY, CDR2 FYNNEI. J gave up 8 bases and V 5 bases, and 8 bases lay outside the gene matches. CDR3 length: 15 residues. Here the CDR3 DNA reads TGTGCCAGCAGTCTAGCGGGGGGACCGGGCTATGAGCAGTTCTTC. As protein: CASSLAGGPGYEQFF.

V is TRBV6-5 and J is TRBJ2-7; TRBD2 aligns across 11 bases. CDR1 is MNHEY and CDR2 is SVGAGI in the germline V gene. This CDR3 region has 15 residues. Trimming at V came to 10 bases and at J to 6 bases, leaving 14 bases not matched to a gene. The CDR3 DNA reads TGTGCCACCCGACTAGCGGGGCCGGGGGTAAGCGAGCAGTACTTC. It is translated as CATRLAGPGVSEQYF.

V gene TRBV4-2 combines with J gene TRBJ2-3; the match to TRBD2 covers 7 bases. The CDR3 covers 15 residues. The trim removed 1 base at V and 2 bases at J, leaving 3 bases unmatched. Germline CDR1 reads LGHNA; CDR2 reads YNFKEQ. The chain's CDR3 is CASSQGSGNTDTQYF. CDR3 sequence (DNA): TGTGCCAGCAGCCAAGGGAGCGGGAACACAGATACGCAGTATTTT.

V and J are TRBV28 and TRBJ1-6; D is possibly TRBD1 (5 bases). The germline V gene has CDR1 MDHEN and CDR2 SYDVKM. Trimming removed 7 bases from V and 11 bases from J, with 15 bases in between. The CDR3 is 13 amino acids. The CDR3 bases are TGTGCCAGCACCCCAGGGAATACTGCACCCCTCCACTTT. This encodes CASTPGNTAPLHF.

The chain recombines TRBV30 with TRBJ1-2; 10 nucleotides agree with TRBD1. There are 15 residues in the CDR3. V gave up 2 bases and J gave up 4 bases; unmatched junction bases: 7. Germline V gene sequence: CDR1 GTSNPN, CDR2 SVGIG (reference sequence). The CDR3 loop is CAWSPGQGVSYGYTF. DNA of the CDR3: TGTGCCTGGAGTCCAGGACAGGGGGTGAGCTATGGCTACACCTTC.

This sequence joins TRBV5-1 and TRBJ2-1; the match to TRBD2 covers 7 bases. This CDR3 region has 15 residues. V lost 2 bases and J lost 7; bases outside the gene matches: 9. Germline loops: CDR1 SGHRS, CDR2 YFSETQ. DNA for the CDR3: TGCGCCAGCAGCTTTTCGGCGGGAGTAGTAAATGAGCAGTTCTTC. The encoded protein is CASSFSAGVVNEQFF.

This chain links TRBV28 with TRBJ2-7, with D perhaps TRBD1 (6 bases). CDR1 and CDR2 (germline): MDHEN, SYDVKM. V lost 7 bases to trimming and J lost 0 bases, with 10 bases between them. CDR3 length equals 13 residues. CDR3 DNA sequence: TGTGCCAGCAAAGACAGGTTCTCCTACGAGCAGTACTTC. Encoded protein: CASKDRFSYEQYF.